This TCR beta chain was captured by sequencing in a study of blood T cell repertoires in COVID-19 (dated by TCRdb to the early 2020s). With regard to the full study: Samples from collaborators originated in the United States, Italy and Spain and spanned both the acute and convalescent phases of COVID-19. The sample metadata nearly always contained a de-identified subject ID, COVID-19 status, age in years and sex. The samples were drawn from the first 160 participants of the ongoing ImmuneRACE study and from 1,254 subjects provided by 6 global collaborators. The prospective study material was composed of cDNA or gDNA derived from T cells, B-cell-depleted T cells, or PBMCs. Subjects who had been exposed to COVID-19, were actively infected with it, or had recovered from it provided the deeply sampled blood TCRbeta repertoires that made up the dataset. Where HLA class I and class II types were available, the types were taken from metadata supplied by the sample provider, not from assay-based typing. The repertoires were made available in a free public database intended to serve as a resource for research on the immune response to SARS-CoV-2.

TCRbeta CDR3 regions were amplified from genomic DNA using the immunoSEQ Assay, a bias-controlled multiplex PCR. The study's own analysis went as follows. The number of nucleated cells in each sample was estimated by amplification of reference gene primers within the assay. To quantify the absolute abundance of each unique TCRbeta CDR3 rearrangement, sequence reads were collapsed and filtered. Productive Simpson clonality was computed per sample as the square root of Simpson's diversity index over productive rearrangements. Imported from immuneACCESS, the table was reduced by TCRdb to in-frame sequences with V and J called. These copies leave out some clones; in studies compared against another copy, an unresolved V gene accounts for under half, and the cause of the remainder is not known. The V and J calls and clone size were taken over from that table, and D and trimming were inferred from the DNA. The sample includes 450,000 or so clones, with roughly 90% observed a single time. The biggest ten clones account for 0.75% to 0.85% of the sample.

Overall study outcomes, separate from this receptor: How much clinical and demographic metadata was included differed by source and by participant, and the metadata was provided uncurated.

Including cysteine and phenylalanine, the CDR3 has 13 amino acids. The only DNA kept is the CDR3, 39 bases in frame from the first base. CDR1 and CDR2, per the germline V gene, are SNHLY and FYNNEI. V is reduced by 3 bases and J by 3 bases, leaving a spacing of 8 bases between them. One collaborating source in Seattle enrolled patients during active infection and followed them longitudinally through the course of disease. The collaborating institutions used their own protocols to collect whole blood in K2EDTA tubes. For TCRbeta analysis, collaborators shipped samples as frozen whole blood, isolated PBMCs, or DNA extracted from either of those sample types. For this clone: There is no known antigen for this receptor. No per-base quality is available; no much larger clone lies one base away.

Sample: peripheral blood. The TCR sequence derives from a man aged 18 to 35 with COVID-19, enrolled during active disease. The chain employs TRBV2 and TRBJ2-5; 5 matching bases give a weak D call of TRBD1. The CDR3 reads CASSDDREETQYF. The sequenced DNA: TGTGCCAGCAGTGACGACAGAGAAGAGACCCAGTACTTC.